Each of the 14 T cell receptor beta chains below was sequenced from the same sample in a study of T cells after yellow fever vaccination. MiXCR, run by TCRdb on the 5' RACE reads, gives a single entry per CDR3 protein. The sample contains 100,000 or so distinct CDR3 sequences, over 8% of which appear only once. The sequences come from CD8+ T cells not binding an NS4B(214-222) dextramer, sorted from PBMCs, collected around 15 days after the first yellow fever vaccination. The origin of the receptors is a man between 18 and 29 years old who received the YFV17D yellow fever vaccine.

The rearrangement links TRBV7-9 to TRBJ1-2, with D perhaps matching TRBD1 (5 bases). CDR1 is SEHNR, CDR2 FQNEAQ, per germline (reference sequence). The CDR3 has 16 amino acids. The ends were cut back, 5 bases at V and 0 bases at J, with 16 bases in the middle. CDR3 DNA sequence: TGTGCCAGCAGCACTCGGGGCAAGCCAGCTAACTATGGCTACACCTTC. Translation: CASSTRGKPANYGYTF.

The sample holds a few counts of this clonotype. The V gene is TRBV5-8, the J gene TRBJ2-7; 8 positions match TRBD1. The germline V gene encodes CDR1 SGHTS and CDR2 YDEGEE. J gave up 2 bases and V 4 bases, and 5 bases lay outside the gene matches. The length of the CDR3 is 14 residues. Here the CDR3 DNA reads TGTGCCAGCAGCGATGACAGGGGTACCTACGAGCAGTACGTC. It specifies CASSDDRGTYEQYV.

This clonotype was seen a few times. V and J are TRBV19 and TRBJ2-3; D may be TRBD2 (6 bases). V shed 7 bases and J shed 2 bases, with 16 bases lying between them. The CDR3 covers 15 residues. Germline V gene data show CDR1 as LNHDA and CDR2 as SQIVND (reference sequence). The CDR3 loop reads CASKPWDFNTDTQYF. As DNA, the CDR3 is TGTGCCAGTAAGCCCTGGGACTTCAACACAGATACGCAGTATTTT.

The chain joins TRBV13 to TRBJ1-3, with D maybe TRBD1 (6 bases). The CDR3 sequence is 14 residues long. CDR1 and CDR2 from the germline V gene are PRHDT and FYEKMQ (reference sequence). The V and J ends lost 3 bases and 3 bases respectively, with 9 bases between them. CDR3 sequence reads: CASSFQGHGNTIYF. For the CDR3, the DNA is TGTGCCAGCAGCTTCCAGGGACATGGAAACACCATATATTTT.

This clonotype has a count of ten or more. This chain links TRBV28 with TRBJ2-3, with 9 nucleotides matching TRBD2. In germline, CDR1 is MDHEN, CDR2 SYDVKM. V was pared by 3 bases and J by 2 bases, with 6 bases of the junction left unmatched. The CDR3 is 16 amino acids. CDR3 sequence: CASSFGSGGDTDTQYF. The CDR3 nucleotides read TGTGCCAGCAGTTTCGGTAGCGGGGGAGACACAGATACGCAGTATTTT.

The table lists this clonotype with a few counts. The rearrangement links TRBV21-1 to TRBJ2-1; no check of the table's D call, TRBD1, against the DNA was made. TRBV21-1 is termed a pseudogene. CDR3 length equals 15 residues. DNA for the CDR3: TGTGCCAGCAGCGCGCGCCCGACAGGGATGGATGAGCAGTTCTTC. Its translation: CASSARPTGMDEQFF.

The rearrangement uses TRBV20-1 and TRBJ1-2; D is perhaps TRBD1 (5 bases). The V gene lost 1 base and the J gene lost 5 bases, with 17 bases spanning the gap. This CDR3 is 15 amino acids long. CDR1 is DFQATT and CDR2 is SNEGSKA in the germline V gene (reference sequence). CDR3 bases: TGCAGTGCTAGAGTTCATGGAGAGACAGAGTATGGCTACACCTTC. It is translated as CSARVHGETEYGYTF.

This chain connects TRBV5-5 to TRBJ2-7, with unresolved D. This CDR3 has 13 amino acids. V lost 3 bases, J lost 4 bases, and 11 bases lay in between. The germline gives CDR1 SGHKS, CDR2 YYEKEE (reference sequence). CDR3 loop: CASSYRSGYEQYF. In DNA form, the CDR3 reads TGTGCCAGCAGCTACAGAAGTGGGTACGAGCAGTACTTC. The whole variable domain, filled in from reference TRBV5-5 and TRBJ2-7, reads DAGVTQSPTHLIKTRGQQVTLRCSPISGHKSVSWYQQVLGQGPQFIFQYYEKEERGRGNFPDRFSARQFPNYSSELNVNALLLGDSALYLCASSYRSGYEQYFGPGTRLTVT.

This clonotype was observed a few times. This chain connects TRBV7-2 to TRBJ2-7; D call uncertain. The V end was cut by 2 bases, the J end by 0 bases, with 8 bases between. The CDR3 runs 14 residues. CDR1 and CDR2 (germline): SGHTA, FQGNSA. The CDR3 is CASSLLIGSYEQYV. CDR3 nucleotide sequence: TGTGCCAGCAGCTTATTGATCGGCTCCTACGAGCAGTACGTC.

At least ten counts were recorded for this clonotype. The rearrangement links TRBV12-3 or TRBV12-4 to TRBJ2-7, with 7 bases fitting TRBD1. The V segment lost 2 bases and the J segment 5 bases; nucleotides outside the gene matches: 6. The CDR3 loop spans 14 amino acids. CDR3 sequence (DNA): TGTGCCAGCAGTTTAACCAGGGGGTTTGACGAGCAGTACTTC. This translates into CASSLTRGFDEQYF.

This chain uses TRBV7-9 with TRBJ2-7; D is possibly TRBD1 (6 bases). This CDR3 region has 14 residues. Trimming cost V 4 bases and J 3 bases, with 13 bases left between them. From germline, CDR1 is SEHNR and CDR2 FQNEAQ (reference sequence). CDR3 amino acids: CASSSSTGSYEQYF. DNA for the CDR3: TGTGCCAGCAGCTCATCGACAGGAAGCTACGAGCAGTACTTC.

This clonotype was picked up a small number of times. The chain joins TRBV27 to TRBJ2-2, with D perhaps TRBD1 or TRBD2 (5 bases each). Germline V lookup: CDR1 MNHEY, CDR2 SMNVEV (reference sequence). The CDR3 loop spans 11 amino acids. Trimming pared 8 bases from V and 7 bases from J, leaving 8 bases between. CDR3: CASGAGGELFF. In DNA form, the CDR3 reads TGTGCCAGCGGGGCGGGCGGGGAGCTGTTTTTT.

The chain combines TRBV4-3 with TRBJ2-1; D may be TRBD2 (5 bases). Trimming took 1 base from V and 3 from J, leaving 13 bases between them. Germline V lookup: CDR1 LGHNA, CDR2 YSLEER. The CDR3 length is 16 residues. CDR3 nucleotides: TGCGCCAGCAGCCAAGGAGAGGGTCGGGGCTACAATGAGCAGTTCTTC. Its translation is CASSQGEGRGYNEQFF.

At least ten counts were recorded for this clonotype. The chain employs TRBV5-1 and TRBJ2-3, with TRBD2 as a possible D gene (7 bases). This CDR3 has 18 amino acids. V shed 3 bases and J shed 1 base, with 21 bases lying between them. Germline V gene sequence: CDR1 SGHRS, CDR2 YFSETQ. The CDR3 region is CASSSATVGGGRTDTQYF. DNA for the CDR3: TGCGCCAGCAGCTCTGCCACTGTCGGCGGGGGCCGCACAGATACGCAGTATTTT.